The rows below give T cell receptor beta chains drawn from one sample of a study of shared clonotypes between healthy human individuals. Sequenced by immunoSEQ multiplex PCR; TCRdb stores in-frame clones only, minus some. The table lists about 490,000 clones, 76% of them singletons. The sequencing input was PBMCs. These receptors all stem from a woman between 40 and 50 years old in good health. Some clones in this sample may be carry-over from other donors' samples. CDR3s include the opening cysteine and the closing phenylalanine or tryptophan. D genes are given only for firm matches.

J: TRBJ2-2; D: TRBD1; V: TRBV28; CDR3: CASSPNRGENTGELFF
J: TRBJ2-1; D: .; V: TRBV10-2; CDR3: CASSLAPSYNEQFF
J: TRBJ2-7; D: TRBD1; V: TRBV4-2; CDR3: CASSQELTGTATYEQYF
J: TRBJ1-2; D: TRBD1; V: TRBV10-3; CDR3: CAISVGQGNGYTF
J: TRBJ2-3; D: TRBD1; V: TRBV10-3; CDR3: CAIMTSDRGNTQYF
J: TRBJ2-7; D: .; V: TRBV27; CDR3: CASSPPGSGRYYEQYF
J: TRBJ2-2; D: TRBD1; V: TRBV29-1; CDR3: CSVEESPGGDTGELFF
J: TRBJ1-4; D: .; V: TRBV29-1; CDR3: CSVEWAFGTNEKLFF
J: TRBJ1-1; D: TRBD1; V: TRBV27; CDR3: CASRRTGTNTEAFF
J: TRBJ2-1; D: .; V: TRBV20-1; CDR3: CSASGTHEQFF
J: TRBJ2-1; D: .; V: TRBV5-1; CDR3: CASSLPVGDSRLNEQFF
J: TRBJ2-5; D: .; V: TRBV5-1; CDR3: CASSLSAAETQYF
J: TRBJ2-3; D: TRBD2; V: TRBV7-6; CDR3: CASSLEAGPFGDTQYF
J: TRBJ2-3; D: TRBD2; V: TRBV4-1; CDR3: CASSRPSGSTDTQYF
J: TRBJ2-3; D: TRBD1; V: TRBV18; CDR3: CASSPWTGSMDTQYF
J: TRBJ2-1; D: .; V: TRBV11-2; CDR3: CASSRGGGMLSNEQFF
J: TRBJ2-2; D: TRBD2; V: TRBV2; CDR3: CASSAETSGSRSGELFF
J: TRBJ2-1; D: .; V: TRBV4-2; CDR3: CASSPRGAQGMRSYNEQFF
J: TRBJ2-2; D: TRBD2; V: TRBV7-3; CDR3: CASSRTSGSDTGELFF
J: TRBJ1-2; D: .; V: TRBV6-4; CDR3: CASSQGIAFGGYTF
J: TRBJ1-3; D: .; V: TRBV14; CDR3: CASSARQVRSGNTIYF
J: TRBJ1-1; D: .; V: TRBV29-1; CDR3: CSVNLDRNTEAFF
J: TRBJ1-4; D: TRBD1; V: TRBV2; CDR3: CASTPHRTGGLNEKLFF
J: TRBJ2-1; D: .; V: TRBV28; CDR3: CASSLWGGHNEQFF
J: TRBJ1-1; D: .; V: TRBV7-2; CDR3: CASTPRAANTEAFF
J: TRBJ2-1; D: .; V: TRBV11-3; CDR3: CASSLGTVPSNEQFF
J: TRBJ2-7; D: .; V: TRBV6-5; CDR3: CASSYSPYEQYF
J: TRBJ1-5; D: .; V: TRBV19; CDR3: CASSRAGDNQPQHF
J: TRBJ1-2; D: .; V: TRBV6-1; CDR3: CASNLAPGTVYGYTF
J: TRBJ2-5; D: TRBD2; V: TRBV7-6; CDR3: CASSLERGLAGTQETQYF
J: TRBJ1-4; D: .; V: TRBV7-9; CDR3: CASSLSRGATNEKLFF
J: TRBJ2-4; D: .; V: TRBV15; CDR3: CATSYSETHPLAKNIQYF
J: TRBJ2-1; D: TRBD2; V: TRBV27; CDR3: CASSLVGSGSGGEQFF
J: .; D: .; V: TRBV20-1; CDR3: CSGLVTEQYF
J: TRBJ1-4; D: .; V: TRBV28; CDR3: CASTASSGTREKLFF
J: TRBJ1-4; D: TRBD1; V: TRBV5-1; CDR3: CASSLQGQATNEKLFF
J: TRBJ1-5; D: .; V: TRBV19; CDR3: CASSARLWGTSNQPQHF
J: TRBJ2-1; D: .; V: TRBV27; CDR3: CASSLSKVDEQFF
J: TRBJ2-5; D: .; V: TRBV15; CDR3: CATSRDPGQETQYF
J: TRBJ2-3; D: TRBD2; V: TRBV28; CDR3: CASSLAGLAGGPTDTQYF
J: TRBJ1-1; D: .; V: TRBV9; CDR3: CANSTRVGSNTEAFF
J: TRBJ2-2; D: TRBD2; V: TRBV19; CDR3: CASSIVTSGAPGLFF
J: TRBJ2-7; D: TRBD2; V: TRBV6-1; CDR3: CASGLAGGPYEQYF
J: TRBJ1-3; D: TRBD1; V: TRBV28; CDR3: CASSLGQAGNTIYF
J: .; D: .; V: TRBV11-3; CDR3: CASSEAGETSYEQYF
J: TRBJ2-1; D: TRBD2; V: TRBV10-3; CDR3: CAISATSGRAYNEQFF
J: TRBJ2-7; D: TRBD1; V: TRBV25-1; CDR3: CASIGTGSYEQYF
J: TRBJ2-1; D: TRBD2; V: TRBV10-3; CDR3: CAISEGLAGVGEQFF
J: TRBJ2-1; D: .; V: TRBV28; CDR3: CASSFESSYNEQFF
J: TRBJ2-2; D: .; V: TRBV5-1; CDR3: CASTITQGTGELFF
J: TRBJ2-2; D: .; V: TRBV5-1; CDR3: CASSLRTPANTGELFF
J: TRBJ2-4; D: .; V: TRBV30; CDR3: CALEGVGKNIQYF
J: TRBJ2-7; D: .; V: TRBV27; CDR3: CASSPHRGVGGYEQYF